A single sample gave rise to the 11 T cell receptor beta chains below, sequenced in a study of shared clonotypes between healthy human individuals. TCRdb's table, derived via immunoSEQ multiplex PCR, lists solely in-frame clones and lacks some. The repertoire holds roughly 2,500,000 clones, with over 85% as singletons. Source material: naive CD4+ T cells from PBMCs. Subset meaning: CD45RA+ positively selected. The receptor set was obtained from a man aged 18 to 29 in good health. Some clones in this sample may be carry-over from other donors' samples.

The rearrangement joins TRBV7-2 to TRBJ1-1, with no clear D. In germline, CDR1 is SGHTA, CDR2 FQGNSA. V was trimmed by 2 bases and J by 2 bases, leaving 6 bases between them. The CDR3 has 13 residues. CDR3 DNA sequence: TGTGCCAGCAGCTTATATATAAACACTGAAGCTTTCTTT. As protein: CASSLYINTEAFF.

The chain's CDR3 is CAGRAGATYEQYF. CDR3 sequence (DNA): TGTGCCGGACGGGCCGGGGCGACCTACGAGCAGTACTTC. J is TRBJ2-7 and V is TRBV6-1; D could derive from TRBD1 or TRBD2 (5 bases each). V gave up 11 bases and J gave up 2 bases, with 16 bases separating them. Germline values: CDR1 MNHNS, CDR2 SASEGT. This CDR3 contains 13 residues.

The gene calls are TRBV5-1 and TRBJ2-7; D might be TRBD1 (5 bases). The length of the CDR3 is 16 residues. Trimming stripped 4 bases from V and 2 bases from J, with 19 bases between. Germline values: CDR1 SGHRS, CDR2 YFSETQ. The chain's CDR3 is CASSGALSDSTYEQYF. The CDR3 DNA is TGCGCCAGCAGCGGGGCTTTGTCCGATAGTACCTACGAGCAGTACTTC.

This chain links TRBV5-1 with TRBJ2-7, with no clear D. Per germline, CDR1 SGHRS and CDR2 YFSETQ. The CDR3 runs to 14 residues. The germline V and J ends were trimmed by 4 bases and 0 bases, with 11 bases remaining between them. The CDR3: CASSPEWTSYEQYF. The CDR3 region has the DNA TGCGCCAGCAGCCCTGAGTGGACCTCCTACGAGCAGTACTTC.

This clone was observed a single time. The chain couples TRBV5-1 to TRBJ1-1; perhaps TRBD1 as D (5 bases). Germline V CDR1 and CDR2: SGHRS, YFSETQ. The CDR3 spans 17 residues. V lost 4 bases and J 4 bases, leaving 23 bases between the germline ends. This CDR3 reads CASSVLTGTQMGTEAFF. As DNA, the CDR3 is TGCGCCAGCAGCGTCCTCACCGGGACTCAAATGGGCACTGAAGCTTTCTTT. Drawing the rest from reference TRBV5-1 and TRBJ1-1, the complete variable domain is KAGVTQTPRYLIKTRGQQVTLSCSPISGHRSVSWYQQTPGQGLQFLFEYFSETQRNKGNFPGRFSGRQFSNSRSEMNVSTLELGDSALYLCASSVLTGTQMGTEAFFGQGTRLTVV.

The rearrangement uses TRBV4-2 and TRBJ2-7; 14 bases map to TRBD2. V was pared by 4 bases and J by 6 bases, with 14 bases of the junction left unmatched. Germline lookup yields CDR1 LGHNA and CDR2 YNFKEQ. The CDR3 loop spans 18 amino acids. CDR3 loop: CASSPGLAGAERSGEQYF. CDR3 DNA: TGTGCCAGCAGCCCGGGACTAGCGGGAGCGGAACGTTCGGGCGAGCAGTACTTC.

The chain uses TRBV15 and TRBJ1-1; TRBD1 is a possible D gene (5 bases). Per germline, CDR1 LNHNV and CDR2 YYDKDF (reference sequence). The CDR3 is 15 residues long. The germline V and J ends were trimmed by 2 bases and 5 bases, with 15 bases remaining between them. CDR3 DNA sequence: TGTGCCACCAGCAGAATGGAGGGGTCGCGAACTGAAGCTTTCTTT. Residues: CATSRMEGSRTEAFF.

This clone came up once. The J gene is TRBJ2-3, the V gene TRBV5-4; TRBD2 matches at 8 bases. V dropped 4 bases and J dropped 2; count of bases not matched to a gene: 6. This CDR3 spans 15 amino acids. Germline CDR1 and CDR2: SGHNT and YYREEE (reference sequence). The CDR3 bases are TGTGCCAGCAGCACAACTAGCGGAGCCACAGATACGCAGTATTTT. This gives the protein CASSTTSGATDTQYF.

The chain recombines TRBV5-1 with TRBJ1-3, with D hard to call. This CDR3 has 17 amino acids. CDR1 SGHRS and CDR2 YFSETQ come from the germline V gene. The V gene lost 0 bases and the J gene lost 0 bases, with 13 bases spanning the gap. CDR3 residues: CASSLDPGGISGNTIYF. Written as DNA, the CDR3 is TGCGCCAGCAGCTTGGATCCAGGTGGGATCTCTGGAAACACCATATATTTT.

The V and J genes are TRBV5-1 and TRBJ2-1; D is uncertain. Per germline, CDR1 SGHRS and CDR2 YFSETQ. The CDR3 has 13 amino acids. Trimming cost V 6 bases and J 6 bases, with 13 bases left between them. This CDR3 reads CASNLDLGNEQFF. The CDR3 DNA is TGCGCCAGCAATCTGGACCTCGGCAATGAGCAGTTCTTC.

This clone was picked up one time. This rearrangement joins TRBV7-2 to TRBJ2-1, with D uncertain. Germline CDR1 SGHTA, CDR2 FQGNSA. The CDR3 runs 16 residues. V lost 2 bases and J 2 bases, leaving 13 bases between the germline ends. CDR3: CASSLTPPQTYNEQFF. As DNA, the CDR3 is TGTGCCAGCAGCTTAACCCCCCCACAGACCTACAATGAGCAGTTCTTC.